This T cell receptor beta chain comes out of a study of blood T cell repertoires in COVID-19. As for the study in general: Acute and convalescent COVID-19 samples came from the United States, Italy and Spain. PBMCs, B-cell-depleted T cells, or T cells provided the cDNA or gDNA that made up the material.

As originally analysed: Estimation of nucleated cell counts was performed using reference gene primer amplification. The repertoire was sequenced with immunoSEQ multiplex PCR; TCRdb's copy has only in-frame clones and lacks some. That table supplies the V and J calls and clone size; D and trimming were determined from the DNA. The sample consists of 70,000 or so clones, 75% to 95% of them appearing once. This CDR3 contains 17 residues. Per germline, CDR1 LNHDA and CDR2 SQIVND (reference sequence). With V trimmed by 6 bases and J by 3 bases, 15 bases remained unmatched. The source is a woman between 18 and 29 years old with acute or convalescent COVID-19. Sequenced: peripheral blood. V is TRBV19 and J is TRBJ1-2, with 8 bases identical to TRBD1. The CDR3 is CASRSGGAGFGDYGYTF. In nucleotides, the CDR3 is TGTGCCAGTAGATCAGGGGGCGCCGGGTTCGGCGACTATGGCTACACCTTC. The full variable domain, completed using reference TRBV19 and TRBJ1-2, is DGGITQSPKYLFRKEGQNVTLSCEQNLNHDAMYWYRQDPGQGLRLIYYSQIVNDFQKGDIAEGYSVSREKKESFPLTVTSAQKNPTAFYLCASRSGGAGFGDYGYTFGSGTRLTVV.